Reported below is one TCR beta chain. This sample was taken from a study of control samples from healthy donors and cancer patients. Profiled with immunoSEQ multiplex PCR; TCRdb holds only in-frame clones, not every one. The sample gives 100,000 to 150,000 clones, 89% of which show up once; 30% to 50% is in the top ten. CDR3 length: 14 amino acids. V lost 3 bases, J lost 2 bases, and 9 bases lay in between. The V gene's germline CDR1 is LNHDA and CDR2 SQIVND (reference sequence). Sequenced sample: blood. This receptor was obtained from a man in his fifties or sixties in good health. V and J are TRBV19 and TRBJ2-3; unclear D gene. CDR3 in DNA: TGTGCCAGTAGTATCTTGCGGCTCACAGATACGCAGTATTTT. Translating gives CASSILRLTDTQYF.